Sequencing of this TCR beta chain was carried out in a study of shared clonotypes between healthy human individuals. The study, taken as a whole, reports: The four-donor shared clonotypes exceeded non-shared clonotypes in generation probability, with non-shared ones scoring lower. Sharing across a few donors was seen in 5% to 5.5% of naive CD4 clonotypes. Sequencing depth was a factor that was expected to affect clonotype sharing among donors.

V was cut by 0 bases and J by 5 bases, with 4 bases left in between. The CDR3 is 11 amino acids. Germline lookup yields CDR1 SQVTM and CDR2 ANQGSEA. Terminally differentiated effector memory CD45RA+ cells were left out of the naive CD8 fraction, which was CD45RO-negative and positively selected for CCR7. This table comes from immunoSEQ multiplex PCR, and its TCRdb copy is limited to in-frame clones, with some not included. The table includes millions of clones, about 95% detected once. This clone came up a few times. The antigen remains unidentified. This same CDR3 is encoded by further DNA sequences in the sample.

The receptor was derived from a man aged 18 to 29 in good health. The chain links TRBV29-1 to TRBJ1-2; D call uncertain. The sample consisted of naive CD8+ T cells sorted from blood. DNA of the CDR3: TGCAGCGTTGAAGACGCGTATGGCTACACCTTC. Protein: CSVEDAYGYTF.